One sample yielded the 3 T cell receptor beta chains listed below, sequenced in a study of blood T cells in healthy people across ages. Together with a sample-barcoded 5' primer, a J-beta primer mix was included in a second PCR lasting about 6 to 11 cycles. TCRdb called the 5' RACE reads again in MiXCR, with one record for every CDR3 protein. The table includes about 800,000 distinct CDR3 sequences, approximately 25% detected once. This sample also appeared in a second study, on T cells of mothers and their children.

Source material: blood. These receptor sequences come from a boy younger than 18 in good health.

This clonotype occurred once. In DNA, the CDR3 is TGTGCCAGCAGCCAAGGCGAGGGGACTGAAGCTTTCTTT. It encodes CASSQGEGTEAFF. The chain recombines TRBV4-2 with TRBJ1-1; D might be TRBD1 (5 bases). Deletions cut 1 base from V and 5 bases from J, with 8 bases between. Germline V gene lookup returns CDR1 LGHNA and CDR2 YNFKEQ. The CDR3 contains 13 residues.

V and J are TRBV9 and TRBJ1-4; no reliable D call. Looked up from germline, CDR1 is SGDLS and CDR2 is YYNGEE. CDR3 size: 15 residues. The V end was cut by 5 bases, the J end by 5 bases, with 16 bases between. For the CDR3, the DNA is TGTGCCAGCAGTCTCAATAACGGGAAAAATGAAAAACTGTTTTTT. Protein: CASSLNNGKNEKLFF.

The chain employs TRBV6-4 and TRBJ2-5, with a possible D match to TRBD1 (5 bases). The J call may be in error: the DNA end matches TRBJ2-1 better. The germline gives CDR1 MRHNA, CDR2 SNTAGT. The CDR3 is 16 amino acids. CDR3 nucleotide sequence: TGTGCCAGCAGTGACTCGGGCAGGGCGGTCTACAATGAGCAGTTCTTC. Residues: CASSDSGRAVYNEQFF.